These 29 T cell receptor beta chains originate from one sample sequenced in a study of T cells in Graves' hyperthyroidism and ophthalmopathy. RNA transcripts were the template for amplifying TCR beta CDR3 regions. The HTBI primer set drove a first-round RT-PCR of the TCR CDR3. TCRdb re-called the multiplex PCR reads with MiXCR, one entry per CDR3 protein. The repertoire holds approximately 600,000 distinct CDR3 sequences, 11% to 15% seen once, with around 7% in the top ten. Sample: blood. These receptors all come from a woman aged 18-29 years with Graves' ophthalmopathy.

The chain combines TRBV28 with TRBJ2-7, with TRBD1 matching over 9 bases. The germline gives CDR1 MDHEN, CDR2 SYDVKM. Losses at the gene ends were 6 bases for V and 4 bases for J; bases not matched to a gene: 7. The CDR3 sequence is 14 residues long. The CDR3 nucleotides are TGTGCCAGCAGCTCCTATGGACAGGGGTACGAGCAGTACTTC. It encodes CASSSYGQGYEQYF. Full variable domain (outside the CDR3, taken from reference TRBV28 and TRBJ2-7): DVKVTQSSRYLVKRTGEKVFLECVQDMDHENMFWYRQDPGLGLRLIYFSYDVKMKEKGDIPEGYSVSREKKERFSLILESASTNQTSMYLCASSSYGQGYEQYFGPGTRLTVT.

This clonotype turned up a few times. The chain links TRBV7-6 to TRBJ2-1; 9 bases fit TRBD1. Trimming at V came to 3 bases and at J to 0 bases, leaving 12 bases not matched to a gene. The germline CDR1 and CDR2 sequences are SGHVS and FNYEAQ. The CDR3 contains 19 residues. The CDR3 DNA follows: TGTGCCAGCAGCTTGAGGACAGGGGTGATAGCGGACTCCTACAATGAGCAGTTCTTC. Translated, it gives CASSLRTGVIADSYNEQFF.

The V and J genes are TRBV5-6 and TRBJ1-4, with a possible D match to TRBD1 (5 bases). The CDR3 has 14 residues. V lost 0 bases, J lost 8 bases, and 11 bases lay in between. The germline V gene has CDR1 SGHDT and CDR2 YYEEEE. The CDR3 sequence is CASSLGGLKEKLFF. The CDR3 DNA sequence: TGTGCCAGCAGCTTGGGGGGGTTAAAAGAAAAACTGTTTTTT.

This clonotype was seen at least ten times. V is TRBV12-3 or TRBV12-4 and J is TRBJ1-2; maybe TRBD1 (6 bases). Trimming pared 6 bases from V and 4 bases from J, leaving 12 bases between. This CDR3 comprises 13 residues. The CDR3: CASRTGGAYGYTF. DNA for the CDR3: TGTGCCAGCAGAACCGGGGGGGCCTATGGCTACACCTTC.

This clonotype turned up a few times. The rearrangement joins TRBV29-1 to TRBJ2-3; the match to TRBD1 covers 8 bases. The CDR3 length is 14 residues. V lost 6 bases to trimming and J lost 2 bases; unmatched junction nucleotides: 7. Germline values: CDR1 SQVTM, CDR2 ANQGSEA. Here the CDR3 reads CSVAGQGHTDTQYF. CDR3 DNA: TGCAGCGTGGCAGGACAGGGACACACAGATACGCAGTATTTT.

This clonotype turned up a few times. The V gene is TRBV12-3 or TRBV12-4, the J gene TRBJ1-6; D is unresolved. CDR3 length: 12 amino acids. V lost 7 bases, J lost 9 bases, and 10 bases lay in between. This CDR3 reads CASTLGFSPLHF. The CDR3 DNA sequence: TGTGCCAGCACCTTGGGTTTTTCACCCCTCCACTTT.

This clonotype was found many times. The chain joins TRBV3-1 to TRBJ2-7, with 7 bases matching TRBD2. Germline loops: CDR1 LGHDT, CDR2 YNNKEL (reference sequence). This CDR3 spans 14 amino acids. The V and J ends lost 7 bases and 0 bases, in that order; junction bases with no gene match: 6. The CDR3 DNA follows: TGTGCCAGCACAGGCGCGGGAGCCTCCTACGAGCAGTACTTC. Translation gives CASTGAGASYEQYF.

This chain joins TRBV2 and TRBJ2-2; the D is unclear. This CDR3 has 16 amino acids. Trimming removed 4 bases at V and 1 base at J, with 13 bases between. Germline loops: CDR1 SNHLY, CDR2 FYNNEI. CDR3 region: CASSGSSAVNTGELFF. In nucleotides, the CDR3 is TGTGCCAGCAGTGGGAGCTCGGCAGTGAACACCGGGGAGCTGTTTTTT.

This clonotype was seen ten or more times. The J gene is TRBJ2-7, the V gene TRBV29-1; maybe TRBD2 (6 bases). Germline V CDR1 and CDR2: SQVTM, ANQGSEA. The V end lost 0 bases, the J end lost 5 bases, and 17 bases lay between the germline ends. The CDR3 loop spans 15 amino acids. The CDR3: CSVEDLTGVSNEQYF. CDR3 nucleotides: TGCAGCGTTGAAGATCTCACGGGGGTTTCGAACGAGCAGTACTTC.

Only a few counts were recorded for this clonotype. This chain joins TRBV4-1 and TRBJ2-7, with D perhaps matching TRBD1 or TRBD2 (5 bases each). V was clipped by 4 bases and J by 7 bases, with 20 bases between them. Germline CDR1 MGHRA, CDR2 YSYEKL. This CDR3 region has 15 residues. CDR3 DNA: TGCGCCAGCAGCCCTCGAGGGGACGGGTCCCGAGAGCAGTACTTC. Residues: CASSPRGDGSREQYF.

This clonotype showed up many times. This CDR3 is CASSPIGTEDTEAFF. The CDR3 nucleotides read TGTGCCAGCTCACCAATAGGGACAGAGGACACTGAAGCTTTCTTT. The rearrangement uses TRBV18 and TRBJ1-1, with TRBD1 identical over 7 bases. Unmatched junction bases numbered 6, after V lost 2 bases and J lost 3 bases. The CDR3 totals 15 residues. Per germline, CDR1 KGHSH and CDR2 LQKENI.

Ten or more counts support this clonotype. The chain recombines TRBV11-2 with TRBJ2-1; 8 positions match TRBD1. Per the germline V gene, CDR1 is SGHAT and CDR2 is FQNNGV. The CDR3 loop spans 14 amino acids. J gave up 5 bases and V 5 bases, and 5 bases lay outside the gene matches. The CDR3 here is CASSRGQGNNEQFF. In DNA, the CDR3 is TGTGCCAGCAGCAGAGGACAGGGCAACAATGAGCAGTTCTTC.

This clonotype showed up many times. The genes are TRBV6-2 or TRBV6-3 and TRBJ1-1; 8 positions match TRBD1. The V gene end was trimmed by 6 bases and the J gene end by 0 bases; junction bases not matched to a gene: 6. The CDR3 sequence is 15 residues long. Germline CDR1 MNHEY, CDR2 SVGEGT. CDR3 nucleotides: TGTGCCAGCAGCGACCCGACAGGGGTGAACACTGAAGCTTTCTTT. Protein product: CASSDPTGVNTEAFF.

This clonotype was counted ten times or more. V usage is TRBV3-1 and J usage is TRBJ2-5, with 7 bases lining up with TRBD2. CDR1 is LGHDT and CDR2 is YNNKEL in the germline V gene (reference sequence). Germline trimming cut 6 bases from V and 2 bases from J; bases unmatched to any gene: 3. This CDR3 region has 13 residues. The CDR3, as DNA: TGTGCCAGCAGGGTGGGAGGGCAAGAGACCCAGTACTTC. It yields the protein CASRVGGQETQYF.

This clonotype was recorded many times. The gene calls are TRBV13 and TRBJ2-1; a weak D match, TRBD2 (8 bases). The germline V gene has CDR1 PRHDT and CDR2 FYEKMQ (reference sequence). The CDR3 length is 13 residues. V was cut by 0 bases and J by 15 bases, with 15 bases left in between. Written as DNA, the CDR3 is TGTGCCAGCAGCTTAGGCGGGAGGGGGCCCAGGTTCTTC. Its protein product is CASSLGGRGPRFF.

This clonotype has at least ten counts. This rearrangement joins TRBV7-9 to TRBJ2-3, with no clear D. CDR1 and CDR2 from the germline V gene are SEHNR and FQNEAQ (reference sequence). CDR3 length: 16 residues. V dropped 6 bases and J dropped 1 base, with 17 bases sitting between them. In DNA, the CDR3 is TGTGCCAGCAGATCCCCCATTCTGGCGGGCACAGATACGCAGTATTTT. Translated: CASRSPILAGTDTQYF.

This clonotype has just a few counts. The V call is TRBV7-9, the J call TRBJ2-1; maybe TRBD1 (5 bases). Germline CDR1 reads SEHNR; CDR2 reads FQNEAQ (reference sequence). This CDR3 spans 14 amino acids. The V end was cut by 3 bases, the J end by 5 bases, with 11 bases between. For the CDR3, the DNA is TGTGCCAGCAGCTTTTCAGGGATGAACAATGAGCAGTTCTTC. Encoded protein: CASSFSGMNNEQFF. Full variable domain (rest looked up from reference TRBV7-9 and TRBJ2-1): DTGVSQNPRHKITKRGQNVTFRCDPISEHNRLYWYRQTLGQGPEFLTYFQNEAQLEKSRLLSDRFSAERPKGSFSTLEIQRTEQGDSAMYLCASSFSGMNNEQFFGPGTRLTVL.

V is TRBV6-6 and J is TRBJ2-7; D not resolved. Germline assignment: CDR1 MNHNY and CDR2 SVGAGI (reference sequence). This CDR3 region has 14 residues. Deletions cut 2 bases from V and 5 bases from J, with 13 bases between. In DNA form, the CDR3 reads TGTGCCAGCAGTTACCAAAGCATTGTCAACGAGCAGTACTTC. This gives the protein CASSYQSIVNEQYF.

This clonotype was detected only a few times. This sequence joins TRBV20-1 and TRBJ2-1, with D perhaps TRBD2 (5 bases). Germline V gene lookup returns CDR1 DFQATT and CDR2 SNEGSKA (reference sequence). V lost 6 bases to trimming and J lost 0 bases, with 18 bases between them. The CDR3 length is 16 residues. DNA for the CDR3: TGCAGTGCGACCCCGGGATTTCGAAGCTCCTACAATGAGCAGTTCTTC. Protein: CSATPGFRSSYNEQFF.

The chain couples TRBV19 to TRBJ1-2, with 9 bases that match TRBD1. The germline gives CDR1 LNHDA, CDR2 SQIVND (reference sequence). The CDR3 contains 12 residues. The junction had 1 base not matched to a gene; V was cut back by 4 bases and J by 7 bases. The CDR3: CASSNRGLGYTF. The CDR3 bases are TGTGCCAGTAGTAACAGGGGGCTTGGCTACACCTTC.

Many counts were recorded for this clonotype. The chain is built from TRBV12-3 or TRBV12-4 and TRBJ2-1, with 8 positions matching TRBD2. CDR3 size: 15 residues. The V segment lost 6 bases and the J segment 5 bases; nucleotides outside the gene matches: 9. The CDR3 loop is CASRIQSGSNNEQFF. The CDR3 DNA reads as TGTGCCAGCAGGATCCAGAGCGGGAGCAACAATGAGCAGTTCTTC.

As regards this clonotype: With a much larger clone just one base away, this may be a read error. The chain links TRBV5-1 to TRBJ2-5, with 11 bases identical to TRBD2. The CDR3 is 14 residues long. Germline V lookup: CDR1 SGHRS, CDR2 YFSETQ. The CDR3 loop is CTSSVLAGEETQYF. The CDR3 DNA reads TGCACCAGCAGCGTACTAGCGGGAGAGGAGACCCAGTACTTC.

This clonotype was seen at least ten times. The V and J genes are TRBV11-2 and TRBJ2-5; 9 positions agree with TRBD1. With 4 bases clipped from V and 5 bases from J, the junction kept 5 bases outside the gene matches. This CDR3 spans 14 amino acids. Germline V CDR1 and CDR2: SGHAT, FQNNGV. DNA of the CDR3: TGTGCCAGCAGCTCGACAGGGGGTCGGGAGACCCAGTACTTC. Its translation: CASSSTGGRETQYF.

This clonotype was seen repeatedly, ten times or more. V gene TRBV7-6 combines with J gene TRBJ2-5, with D hard to call. The CDR3 is 14 amino acids. Germline-derived CDR1 and CDR2 are SGHVS and FNYEAQ. The V end lost 2 bases, the J end lost 1 base, and 8 bases lay between the germline ends. DNA for the CDR3: TGTGCCAGCAGCTTATCACAGCTCCAAGAGACCCAGTACTTC. Its translation is CASSLSQLQETQYF. The whole variable domain, filled in from reference TRBV7-6 and TRBJ2-5, reads GAGVSQSPRYKVTKRGQDVALRCDPISGHVSLYWYRQALGQGPEFLTYFNYEAQQDKSGLPNDRFSAERPEGSISTLTIQRTEQRDSAMYRCASSLSQLQETQYFGPGTRLLVL.

This clonotype was recorded many times. A read error may account for a junction end that differs from germline. The V gene is TRBV27, the J gene TRBJ2-5; no definite D call. Germline V gene sequence: CDR1 MNHEY, CDR2 SMNVEV (reference sequence). This CDR3 region has 13 residues. The CDR3 protein is CASSPWGQETQYF. The CDR3 bases are TGCGCCAGCAGCCCCTGGGGCCAAGAGACCCAGTACTTC.

Many counts were recorded for this clonotype. The V and J genes are TRBV28 and TRBJ2-7; D is possibly TRBD1 or TRBD2 (6 bases each). The ends were cut back, 5 bases at V and 3 bases at J, with 17 bases in the middle. Germline CDR1 MDHEN, CDR2 SYDVKM. The CDR3 consists of 15 residues. The CDR3 loop is CASSPPLGGNYEQYF. The CDR3 DNA follows: TGTGCCAGCAGTCCGCCACTAGGGGGGAACTACGAGCAGTACTTC.

The sample holds many counts of this clonotype. This chain connects TRBV5-1 to TRBJ2-3, with 9 bases lining up with TRBD2. V trimming: 0 bases; J trimming: 5 bases; junction bases outside the gene matches: 7. This CDR3 comprises 16 residues. Germline V gene sequence: CDR1 SGHRS, CDR2 YFSETQ. CDR3 amino acids: CASSLVGGRAEDTQYF. Here the CDR3 DNA reads TGCGCCAGCAGCTTGGTAGGCGGGAGGGCCGAAGATACGCAGTATTTT. Full variable domain (rest looked up from reference TRBV5-1 and TRBJ2-3): KAGVTQTPRYLIKTRGQQVTLSCSPISGHRSVSWYQQTPGQGLQFLFEYFSETQRNKGNFPGRFSGRQFSNSRSEMNVSTLELGDSALYLCASSLVGGRAEDTQYFGPGTRLTVL.

This clonotype was counted many times. The gene calls are TRBV28 and TRBJ1-5; no reliable D call. Trimming took off 4 bases at V and 3 bases at J, with 4 bases between the two ends. The CDR3 is 12 residues long. Germline-derived CDR1 and CDR2 are MDHEN and SYDVKM. The CDR3 loop reads CASSYHNQPQHF. The CDR3 nucleotides read TGTGCCAGCAGTTACCACAATCAGCCCCAGCATTTT.

The chain joins TRBV19 to TRBJ1-5; D is uncertain. In germline, CDR1 is LNHDA, CDR2 SQIVND (reference sequence). CDR3 length: 12 residues. The V end was cut by 3 bases, the J end by 6 bases, with 6 bases between. CDR3 protein: CASSIRSQPQHF. Here the CDR3 DNA reads TGTGCCAGTAGTATTCGGAGTCAGCCCCAGCATTTT. The whole variable domain, remainder taken from reference TRBV19 and TRBJ1-5, is DGGITQSPKYLFRKEGQNVTLSCEQNLNHDAMYWYRQDPGQGLRLIYYSQIVNDFQKGDIAEGYSVSREKKESFPLTVTSAQKNPTAFYLCASSIRSQPQHFGDGTRLSIL.